This is a list of T cell receptor beta chains from one sample in a study of T cell responses to AZD1222 COVID-19 vaccine. Repertoires were generated with immunoSEQ multiplex PCR, while TCRdb's copy carries only in-frame clones and drops some. The table includes some 150,000 clones, roughly 90% detected once. The source material was peripheral blood, sampled 28 days after the second AZD1222 dose. These receptor sequences come from an adult who received the AZD1222 COVID-19 vaccine. The conserved cysteine and the conserved F or W are not part of the CDR3 here. Each record gives: V gene, D gene, CDR3 protein. D genes are given only for firm matches.

V: TRBV30
D: TRBD2
CDR3: AWSSGGRGTQY

V: TRBV5-1
D: NA
CDR3: ASSPDPGSDTQY

V: TRBV19
D: NA
CDR3: ASSLGQSNQPQH

V: TRBV5-8
D: NA
CDR3: ASSPNDVITDTQY

V: TRBV2
D: TRBD1
CDR3: ATMRGGAGQPQH

V: TRBV4-1
D: NA
CDR3: ASSQEGGMGNQPQH

V: TRBV5-1
D: NA
CDR3: ASPRGVWGETQY

V: TRBV28
D: NA
CDR3: ASSLWGRRREAF

V: TRBV7-5
D: NA
CDR3: ARSLVSPKESKGNQPQH

V: TRBV18
D: NA
CDR3: ASSTIIGELF

V: TRBV5-5
D: NA
CDR3: ASSSGPRNTEAF

V: TRBV3-1/TRBV3-2
D: TRBD1
CDR3: ASSQRTGFHSVPQAF

V: TRBV7-9
D: NA
CDR3: ASSLGDRNTEAF

V: TRBV6-5
D: TRBD1
CDR3: ASSYSFRTGKEKLF

V: TRBV6-4
D: NA
CDR3: ASSEGRGGYT

V: TRBV9
D: NA
CDR3: ASSLHGGQVGELF

V: TRBV29-1
D: NA
CDR3: SALGLTGNGYT

V: TRBV4-1
D: TRBD1
CDR3: ASSQDGTGYSPLH

V: TRBV7-9
D: TRBD2
CDR3: ASSLALAGAHNEQF

V: TRBV19
D: TRBD1
CDR3: ASTGQGGGNTIY

V: TRBV7-2
D: TRBD1
CDR3: ASSTDRVRGGELF

V: TRBV30
D: NA
CDR3: AWVNVLSTEAF

V: TRBV18
D: TRBD1
CDR3: ASSGPGGGNQPQH

V: TRBV3-1/TRBV3-2
D: NA
CDR3: ASSQSDSDGYT

V: TRBV7-9
D: NA
CDR3: ASSFLGQSEKFF

V: TRBV5-1
D: NA
CDR3: ASSTGTPATDTQY

V: TRBV30
D: NA
CDR3: AWSPLRGGITEAF

V: TRBV5-4
D: NA
CDR3: ASSSLGFSYEQY

V: TRBV5-1
D: NA
CDR3: ASSLRHLQETQY

V: TRBV18
D: NA
CDR3: ASSPTTANTGELF

V: TRBV6-4
D: NA
CDR3: ASSPEPNTEAF

V: TRBV2
D: NA
CDR3: ASSESGKNIQY

V: TRBV18
D: NA
CDR3: ASSPENEQF